The 8 T cell receptor beta chains given below trace back to one sample, sequenced in a study of a mutant IDH1 vaccine in newly diagnosed glioma. Documented time point: baseline, week 1 (first vaccination visit). The treatment denotes: pre-vaccination baseline after standard-of-care therapy. The table came from immunoSEQ multiplex PCR; TCRdb's copy has only in-frame clones and leaves some out. The sample shows some 16,000 clones, roughly 95% of them seen only once. The source material was peripheral blood mononuclear cells (PBMCs), sampled from a glioma patient treated with radiotherapy, temozolomide or both. The receptor set was obtained from a young woman with glioma. Some clones in this sample may be carry-over from other donors' samples.

The V gene is TRBV28, the J gene TRBJ2-7; TRBD1 might be the D (5 bases). Germline loops: CDR1 MDHEN, CDR2 SYDVKM. This CDR3 region has 13 residues. The V gene lost 6 bases and the J gene lost 5 bases, with 14 bases spanning the gap. For the CDR3, the DNA is TGTGCCAGCAGCAGGGCCTCCTGGCACGAGCAGTACTTC. Its protein product is CASSRASWHEQYF.

This chain connects TRBV6-1 to TRBJ2-5; tentative D call: TRBD2 (7 bases). The J call is uncertain, as TRBJ2-7 better fits the DNA end. Germline lookup yields CDR1 MNHNS and CDR2 SASEGT. The CDR3 runs to 17 residues. CDR3 sequence: CASSEAPLRGLSYEQYF. The CDR3 coding sequence is TGTGCCAGCAGTGAAGCGCCTTTGCGGGGGCTGTCCTACGAGCAGTACTTC.

The chain joins TRBV19 to TRBJ1-5; no firm D call. This CDR3 is built from 15 residues. V was clipped by 5 bases and J by 0 bases, with 11 bases between them. CDR1 is LNHDA, CDR2 SQIVND, per germline (reference sequence). The CDR3 loop is CASSLPVYSNQPQHF. The CDR3 bases are TGTGCCAGTAGTTTACCAGTCTATAGCAATCAGCCCCAGCATTTT.

The chain joins TRBV30 to TRBJ2-7; possibly TRBD2 for D (6 bases). V lost 0 bases and J lost 0, with 9 bases in between. The germline V gene has CDR1 GTSNPN and CDR2 SVGIG (reference sequence). CDR3 length: 14 residues. CDR3 in amino acids: CAWSVGGSSYEQYF. Written as DNA, the CDR3 is TGTGCCTGGAGTGTTGGAGGGAGCTCCTACGAGCAGTACTTC.

This chain uses TRBV10-2 with TRBJ1-5; D may be TRBD1 (5 bases). V lost 0 bases to trimming and J lost 1 base, with 10 bases between them. The CDR3 runs to 16 residues. Per the germline V gene, CDR1 is WSHSY and CDR2 is SAAADI. CDR3: CASSESGVWSNQPQHF. CDR3 DNA sequence: TGCGCCAGCAGTGAGTCGGGGGTGTGGAGCAATCAGCCCCAGCATTTT.

The sample holds a few counts of this clone. This rearrangement joins TRBV2 to TRBJ2-7, with 8 bases fitting TRBD1. Germline V lookup: CDR1 SNHLY, CDR2 FYNNEI. There are 15 residues in the CDR3. With 3 bases clipped from V and 6 bases from J, the junction kept 10 bases outside the gene matches. The CDR3 is CASSEGQVAPSEQYF. The CDR3 DNA reads TGTGCCAGCAGTGAGGGACAGGTAGCTCCTAGCGAGCAGTACTTC.

This sequence joins TRBV29-1 and TRBJ2-5; no firm D call. Germline lookup yields CDR1 SQVTM and CDR2 ANQGSEA. CDR3 length: 11 residues. V lost 4 bases, J lost 7 bases, and 10 bases lay in between. CDR3 in amino acids: CSVGSMGTQYF. CDR3 DNA: TGCAGCGTTGGATCCATGGGGACCCAGTACTTC.

The J gene is TRBJ1-5, the V gene TRBV6-6; D might be TRBD1 (5 bases). The V end was cut by 7 bases, the J end by 10 bases, with 26 bases between. CDR3 size: 16 residues. Germline CDR1 reads MNHNY; CDR2 reads SVGAGI (reference sequence). The CDR3 here is CASTQPRGGGLAPQHF. Written as DNA, the CDR3 is TGTGCCAGCACCCAACCACGGGGGGGTGGTTTGGCTCCCCAGCATTTT.